This TCR beta chain emerged from a study of T cell repertoires in cytomegalovirus infection. Study summary: A matching HLA type, together with CMV infection, was signaled by public TCR beta signatures. Overall study findings and caveats: There were carriers of CMV plus the relevant HLA, and cumulative public TCR beta family frequency identified them. HLA-C-restricted CMV-specific TCR beta clonotypes were dominant in the ex vivo response.

This clonotype was recorded many times. Its antigen is undetermined. V lost 4 bases, J lost 5 bases, and 17 bases lay in between. The germline V gene has CDR1 MGHRA and CDR2 YSYEKL. CDR3 length: 15 residues. TCRdb reprocessed the reads via MiXCR and lists one record per CDR3 protein. The sample yields 450,000 to 550,000 distinct CDR3 sequences, about 15% seen once. This clonotype originated in a human donor in good health (CMV status not recorded). Some clones in this sample may be carry-over from other donors' samples. This rearrangement joins TRBV4-1 to TRBJ1-2; maybe TRBD1 (5 bases). Material for sequencing was CD8+ T cells from PBMCs. CDR3 bases: TGCGCCAGCAGCCGCGCGGGTGGGGCAGCTTATGGCTACACCTTC. Amino acids: CASSRAGGAAYGYTF.